The source of this TCR beta chain is a study of blood T cell repertoires in COVID-19 (dated by TCRdb to about 2020). Background on the whole study: Samples from collaborators originated in the United States, Italy and Spain and spanned both the acute and convalescent phases of COVID-19. Nearly every sample came with metadata listing a de-identified subject ID, COVID-19 status, age in years and sex. The repertoires were released in a freely available public database intended as a resource for research on the immune response to SARS-CoV-2. Samples came from the ongoing ImmuneRACE study (first 160 participants) plus 1,254 subjects from 6 global collaborators. HLA class I and class II types, where available, came from metadata supplied by the sample provider rather than from assay-based typing. Deeply sampled blood TCRbeta repertoires from subjects exposed to, actively infected with, or recovered from COVID-19 were included in the dataset. The prospective study material was composed of cDNA or gDNA derived from T cells, B-cell-depleted T cells, or PBMCs.

The investigation overall reported the following: The quantity of clinical and demographic metadata differed by source and by participant and was supplied without curation.

CDR3 length: 15 amino acids, cysteine to phenylalanine. Of the read, only the CDR3 DNA is kept; its 45 bases are in frame from base 1. CDR1 is given as LGHNA and CDR2 as YSLEER, both from the germline V gene. V is shortened by 2 bases, J by 3 bases, and the region joining them spans 11 bases. TCRbeta CDR3 regions were amplified from genomic DNA using the immunoSEQ Assay, a bias-controlled multiplex PCR. Per the authors' processing: The number of nucleated cells in each sample was estimated by amplification of reference gene primers within the assay. Sequence reads were collapsed and filtered to measure the absolute abundance of every unique TCRbeta CDR3 rearrangement. For each sample, productive Simpson clonality was calculated as the square root of Simpson's diversity index over productive rearrangements. TCRdb carries this immuneACCESS record with in-frame sequences only. Its versions omit some clonotypes, under half of them owing to an unresolved V gene in the studies checked, with the rest unexplained. From that table come the V and J calls and clone size; the DNA was used to work out D and trimming. The sample table lists 200,000 to 300,000 clones, about 87% of them with a count of one. The top ten constitute 5% to 6.5% of the sample.

One collaborating source in Seattle enrolled patients while the patients were actively infected and followed the patients over time throughout the course of disease. Whole blood was collected in K2EDTA tubes by collaborating institutions according to the institutions' own protocols. For TCRbeta analysis, collaborators shipped samples as frozen whole blood, isolated PBMCs, or DNA extracted from either of those sample types. On this clone itself: There is no known antigen for this receptor. The record has no base qualities; no much larger clone is one base away.

The sequence is built from TRBV4-3 and TRBJ1-3; a confident D gene designation cannot be given. This TCR derives from a woman aged 25 to 39 with COVID-19, enrolled during active disease. The specimen sequenced was peripheral blood. The nucleotide sequence reads TGCGCCAGCAGCCAATTGCAAGCGATTGGAAACACCATATATTTT. Its translation is CASSQLQAIGNTIYF.